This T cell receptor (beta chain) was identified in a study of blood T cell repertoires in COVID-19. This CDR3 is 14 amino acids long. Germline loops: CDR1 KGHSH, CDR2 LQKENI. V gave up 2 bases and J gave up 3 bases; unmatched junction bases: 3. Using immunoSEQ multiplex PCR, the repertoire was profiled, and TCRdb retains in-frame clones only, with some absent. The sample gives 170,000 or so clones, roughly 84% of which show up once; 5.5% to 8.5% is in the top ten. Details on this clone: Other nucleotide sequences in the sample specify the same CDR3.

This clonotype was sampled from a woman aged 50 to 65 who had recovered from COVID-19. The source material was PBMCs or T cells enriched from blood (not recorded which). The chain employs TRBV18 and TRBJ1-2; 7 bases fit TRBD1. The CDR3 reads CASSPRTGDYGYTF. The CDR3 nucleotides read TGTGCCAGCTCACCAAGGACAGGCGACTATGGCTACACCTTC.